Listed below are T cell receptor beta chains from one sample, sequenced in a study of blood T cell repertoires in COVID-19. The assay was immunoSEQ multiplex PCR, and TCRdb's table has in-frame clones only and misses some. The sample includes about 200,000 clones, around nine tenths of them seen just once. The material sequenced was peripheral blood. The origin of the receptors is a man aged 60 to 69 with COVID-19, enrolled during active disease. Each CDR3 is given without its conserved first and last residue.

v_gene,CDR3aa
TRBV4-1,ASSQTGQADTEAF
TRBV28,ASRKGGTNTEAF
TRBV5-5,ASSFQGLGGRPYEQY
TRBV7-8,ASSPGGNTEAF
TRBV7-3,ASSLQGSYNEQF
TRBV27,ASSWTANTGELF
TRBV6-6,ASSSTGVGANVLT
TRBV19,ASSHRGGQGSNEQF
TRBV7-3,AGGLLGSGAKETQY
TRBV5-1,ASSWTGVSTDTQY
TRBV18,ASSQTGASGNTIY
TRBV19,ASSFAGGRSNQPQH
TRBV11-2,ASSLVFGAGANVLT
TRBV4-2,ASSHGTGQNTEAF
TRBV5-1,ASSLAGTNNNEQF
TRBV15,ATSREPTSGLNIQY
TRBV2,ASIPRRSSSEQF
TRBV5-1,ASSFGQGNTEAF
TRBV30,AWSARSWTGGNQPQH
TRBV5-8,ASIRTAYEQY
TRBV12-3/TRBV12-4,ASSFSQGTEAF
TRBV30,AWSPDRGGYT
TRBV6-2/TRBV6-3,ASSLSGLAGGAQF
TRBV18,ASSMMVGAQETQY
TRBV6-5,ASRGTGAHEQY
TRBV3-1/TRBV3-2,ASSQDWGDGAF
TRBV5-1,ASSSSVARDSPLH
TRBV14,ASSSRPGTGIEAF
TRBV9,ASSGGGLPVEEQY
TRBV5-5,ASSLLQAPTEAF
TRBV4-2,ASSRRQGTDSPLH
TRBV5-1,ASSLGDLNQPQH
TRBV28,ASSAPAGRGNTEAF
TRBV4-1,ASSHSGTGLAYEQY
TRBV7-8,ASSLRPGGALNEQF
TRBV25-1,ASKGAAGDKVNEQF
TRBV3-1/TRBV3-2,ASSQGTSGRLSDGELF
TRBV2,ASSLEDLYTDTQY
TRBV5-1,ASSPRAGEDYGYT
TRBV11-3,ASSLDLAGAADTQY
TRBV3-1/TRBV3-2,ASSQGPGGWNTEAF
TRBV6-5,ASSYEGGSYEQY
TRBV5-6,ASSQTGFNYGYT
TRBV29-1,SVLGGAGGTDTQY
TRBV5-1,ASSLTSGRLSGELF
TRBV27,ASSLSYPRYEQY
TRBV11-3,ASSFTETPPGMNQPQH
TRBV30,AWTTGTGPTYEQY
TRBV12-5,ASGLVPTMDEQF
TRBV3-1/TRBV3-2,ASSHTNRDRGKGYT
TRBV19,ASSDRAPLGENYGYT
TRBV19,ASSRTGGEPYEQY
TRBV6-5,ASTNRYGYT
TRBV28,ASGDRSSYNSPLH
TRBV28,ASSPGQGLYQPQH
TRBV11-2,ASSLNNQPQH
TRBV6-5,ASWEVLSGDTIY
TRBV2,ASSVQRPPDEQY